These 23 T cell receptor beta chains share one sample of origin, sequenced in a study of CD4+ T cells in melanoma. Sequenced by immunoSEQ multiplex PCR; TCRdb stores in-frame clones only, minus some. The sample comprises tens of thousands of clones, almost 70% of which are singletons, and roughly 4.4% rests with the top ten. Sequenced material: tumor tissue. Receptor source: a human donor with melanoma.

The rearrangement uses TRBV6-6 and TRBJ1-5; TRBD1 agrees at 7 bases. V lost 5 bases to trimming and J lost 4 bases; unmatched junction nucleotides: 5. This CDR3 has 14 amino acids. Germline loops: CDR1 MNHNY, CDR2 SVGAGI (reference sequence). Written as DNA, the CDR3 is TGTGCCAGCAGTGCGGACAGGTGGAATCAGCCCCAGCATTTT. Protein sequence: CASSADRWNQPQHF.

The chain couples TRBV18 to TRBJ2-2, with a possible D match to TRBD2 (5 bases). Germline values: CDR1 KGHSH, CDR2 LQKENI. V gave up 0 bases and J gave up 5 bases, with 16 bases separating them. The CDR3 sequence is 17 residues long. The CDR3 spells CASSPPSGLRGTGELFF. CDR3 nucleotides: TGTGCCAGCTCACCACCCTCAGGCTTGCGAGGGACCGGGGAGCTGTTTTTT.

This chain joins TRBV28 and TRBJ1-5; TRBD1 agrees at 11 bases. Germline values: CDR1 MDHEN, CDR2 SYDVKM. The CDR3 extends over 16 amino acids. Trimming at V came to 6 bases and at J to 4 bases, leaving 8 bases not matched to a gene. The CDR3, as DNA: TGTGCCAGCAGGGATTCGGGACAGGGGGAAAATCAGCCCCAGCATTTT. The encoded protein is CASRDSGQGENQPQHF. The variable domain in full, completed from reference TRBV28 and TRBJ1-5, reads DVKVTQSSRYLVKRTGEKVFLECVQDMDHENMFWYRQDPGLGLRLIYFSYDVKMKEKGDIPEGYSVSREKKERFSLILESASTNQTSMYLCASRDSGQGENQPQHFGDGTRLSIL.

The chain carries TRBV4-3 and TRBJ2-1; 9 bases agree with TRBD1. CDR3 length equals 14 residues. Germline values: CDR1 LGHNA, CDR2 YSLEER. V was clipped by 4 bases and J by 5 bases; unmatched bases: 3. The CDR3 is CASSPRDRDNEQFF. CDR3 nucleotide sequence: TGCGCCAGCAGCCCGAGGGACAGGGACAATGAGCAGTTCTTC.

J is TRBJ2-7 and V is TRBV19; unclear D gene. V was cut by 5 bases and J by 2 bases, with 13 bases left in between. The germline V gene encodes CDR1 LNHDA and CDR2 SQIVND (reference sequence). The length of the CDR3 is 14 residues. The CDR3 DNA is TGTGCCAGTAGTGTATCGGACGGACCCTACGAGCAGTACTTC. Amino acid sequence: CASSVSDGPYEQYF.

V is TRBV2 and J is TRBJ2-5; D is possibly TRBD1 or TRBD2 (6 bases each). The germline gives CDR1 SNHLY, CDR2 FYNNEI. Between the trimmed V and J ends, which lost 4 bases and 5 bases, there was a span of 11 bases. The CDR3 has 13 residues. DNA for the CDR3: TGTGCCAGCAGTGGGGGGGCCTGGGAGACCCAGTACTTC. This gives the protein CASSGGAWETQYF.

V usage is TRBV28 and J usage is TRBJ1-5, with TRBD1 identical over 7 bases. The junction had 10 bases not matched to a gene; V was cut back by 8 bases and J by 9 bases. Germline-derived CDR1 and CDR2 are MDHEN and SYDVKM. The CDR3 is 13 residues long. CDR3 DNA: TGTGCCAGCCGGGAGACGACAGGGAGGCCCCAGCATTTT. Residues: CASRETTGRPQHF.

The chain employs TRBV9 and TRBJ2-5; 7 bases align to TRBD1. The CDR3 sequence is 15 residues long. Germline values: CDR1 SGDLS, CDR2 YYNGEE. Trimming removed 3 bases from V and 2 bases from J; junction bases left unmatched: 7. The CDR3 is CASSGRQGGQETQYF. The CDR3 DNA follows: TGTGCCAGCAGCGGTAGACAGGGCGGACAAGAGACCCAGTACTTC.

The chain links TRBV28 to TRBJ1-2, with TRBD1 matching over 7 bases. The junction had 5 bases not matched to a gene; V was cut back by 2 bases and J by 5 bases. Germline-derived CDR1 and CDR2 are MDHEN and SYDVKM. The CDR3 is 14 amino acids. CDR3 loop: CASSLGGQTYGYTF. DNA for the CDR3: TGTGCCAGCAGTTTAGGGGGACAGACTTATGGCTACACCTTC.

The chain uses TRBV5-1 and TRBJ2-5; D uncertain. CDR3 length equals 13 residues. V dropped 4 bases and J dropped 5 bases, with 12 bases sitting between them. Germline V CDR1 and CDR2: SGHRS, YFSETQ. Here the CDR3 DNA reads TGCGCCAGCAGCGTGGGTTTTAAGGAGACCCAGTACTTC. It specifies CASSVGFKETQYF.

Only a few counts were recorded for this clone. The CDR3 DNA follows: TGTGCCAGCAGCTTAGAGACCGGGGAGCTGTTTTTT. It yields the protein CASSLETGELFF. This chain links TRBV7-8 with TRBJ2-2; D gene unclear. Germline V lookup: CDR1 SGHVS, CDR2 FQNEAQ. This CDR3 spans 12 amino acids. Trimming stripped 1 base from V and 5 bases from J, with 2 bases between.

Here the CDR3 DNA reads TGTGCCAGCAGCTTACCCCCGACAGATACGCAGTATTTT. Its translation: CASSLPPTDTQYF. The J gene is TRBJ2-3, the V gene TRBV7-9; D ambiguous. The CDR3 spans 13 residues. Germline assignment: CDR1 SEHNR and CDR2 FQNEAQ (reference sequence). The V end lost 2 bases, the J end lost 3 bases, and 6 bases lay between the germline ends. The variable domain in full, with the rest retrieved from reference TRBV7-9 and TRBJ2-3, is DTGVSQNPRHKITKRGQNVTFRCDPISEHNRLYWYRQTLGQGPEFLTYFQNEAQLEKSRLLSDRFSAERPKGSFSTLEIQRTEQGDSAMYLCASSLPPTDTQYFGPGTRLTVL.

This chain connects TRBV11-2 to TRBJ2-7; 9 nucleotides line up with TRBD1. The CDR3 is 16 residues long. Losses at the gene ends were 0 bases for V and 4 bases for J; bases not matched to a gene: 7. Germline V lookup: CDR1 SGHAT, CDR2 FQNNGV. CDR3 residues: CASSLDLDRGGYEQYF. The CDR3 bases are TGTGCCAGCAGCTTAGATTTGGACAGGGGAGGATACGAGCAGTACTTC.

The V gene is TRBV5-4, the J gene TRBJ2-5; no reliable D call. Germline lookup yields CDR1 SGHNT and CDR2 YYREEE (reference sequence). There are 14 residues in the CDR3. Trimming took off 0 bases at V and 2 bases at J, with 8 bases between the two ends. Here the CDR3 reads CASSLGQQQETQYF. CDR3 bases: TGTGCCAGCAGCTTGGGTCAGCAACAAGAGACCCAGTACTTC. Together with reference TRBV5-4 and TRBJ2-5, the CDR3 gives the full variable domain: ETGVTQSPTHLIKTRGQQVTLRCSSQSGHNTVSWYQQALGQGPQFIFQYYREEENGRGNFPPRFSGLQFPNYSSELNVNALELDDSALYLCASSLGQQQETQYFGPGTRLLVL.

The chain has TRBV19 and TRBJ1-2; the D gene is possibly TRBD1 (5 bases). V lost 7 bases and J lost 8, with 26 bases in between. Germline V gene lookup returns CDR1 LNHDA and CDR2 SQIVND (reference sequence). The CDR3 has 16 amino acids. Here the CDR3 DNA reads TGTGCCAGTACCACGCTTCAGAGGTTTGATTGGGGCGGCTACACCTTC. The encoded protein is CASTTLQRFDWGGYTF.

The CDR3 DNA reads as TGTGCCACCAGCAGAAATCCAGGGGTGAAAGCTTTCTTT. It translates to CATSRNPGVKAFF. The gene calls are TRBV15 and TRBJ1-1; D is perhaps TRBD1 (6 bases). CDR3 length: 13 amino acids. Germline CDR1 and CDR2: LNHNV and YYDKDF (reference sequence). V was trimmed by 2 bases and J by 9 bases, leaving 13 bases between them.

This chain uses TRBV13 with TRBJ2-3; TRBD1 matches at 10 bases. V gave up 5 bases and J gave up 3 bases; unmatched junction bases: 5. CDR3 length equals 15 residues. Germline CDR1 and CDR2: PRHDT and FYEKMQ (reference sequence). The CDR3 loop reads CASSGGQGRTDTQYF. CDR3 DNA: TGTGCCAGCAGCGGGGGACAGGGGAGGACAGATACGCAGTATTTT.

The chain links TRBV19 to TRBJ2-3; 9 bases match TRBD2. V shed 6 bases and J 4 bases; nucleotides not matched to a gene: 8. In germline, CDR1 is LNHDA, CDR2 SQIVND (reference sequence). The CDR3 consists of 15 residues. The CDR3 region is CASRAGGPGADTQYF. CDR3 in DNA: TGTGCCAGTAGGGCGGGGGGGCCCGGGGCAGATACGCAGTATTTT.

The chain joins TRBV5-6 to TRBJ2-1, with D uncertain. V was clipped by 6 bases and J by 4 bases, with 23 bases between them. Germline assignment: CDR1 SGHDT and CDR2 YYEEEE. The CDR3 has 17 residues. As DNA, the CDR3 is TGTGCCAGCACCGCAGAACTGACGGAAACATATTACAATGAGCAGTTCTTC. This encodes CASTAELTETYYNEQFF.

The J gene is TRBJ2-2, the V gene TRBV19, with D maybe TRBD1 (5 bases). Germline CDR1 is LNHDA and CDR2 is SQIVND (reference sequence). Trimming left V 5 bases short and J 4 bases short, with 14 bases between. The CDR3 spans 15 residues. The CDR3 loop reads CASSSGYIGTGELFF. Written as DNA, the CDR3 is TGTGCCAGTAGTTCAGGGTATATAGGCACCGGGGAGCTGTTTTTT.

This clone has a single count. This chain uses TRBV5-1 with TRBJ2-5; 9 nucleotides agree with TRBD2. This CDR3 comprises 14 residues. Looked up from germline, CDR1 is SGHRS and CDR2 is YFSETQ. V shed 6 bases, J shed 5 bases, and the junction held 8 bases outside the gene matches. The CDR3 region is CASTSGLALETQYF. CDR3 in DNA: TGCGCCAGCACGTCGGGACTAGCTTTGGAGACCCAGTACTTC. Full variable domain (outside the CDR3, taken from reference TRBV5-1 and TRBJ2-5): KAGVTQTPRYLIKTRGQQVTLSCSPISGHRSVSWYQQTPGQGLQFLFEYFSETQRNKGNFPGRFSGRQFSNSRSEMNVSTLELGDSALYLCASTSGLALETQYFGPGTRLLVL.

This sequence joins TRBV11-3 and TRBJ1-1, with D tentatively TRBD1 (6 bases). This CDR3 is built from 16 residues. The germline V gene encodes CDR1 SGHNT and CDR2 YENEEA. V was pared by 3 bases and J by 3 bases, with 17 bases between. This CDR3 reads CASSLNPWGADTEAFF. CDR3 in DNA: TGTGCCAGCAGCTTGAACCCCTGGGGGGCGGACACTGAAGCTTTCTTT. The whole variable domain, remainder taken from reference TRBV11-3 and TRBJ1-1, is EAGVVQSPRYKIIEKKQPVAFWCNPISGHNTLYWYLQNLGQGPELLIRYENEEAVDDSQLPKDRFSAERLKGVDSTLKIQPAELGDSAVYLCASSLNPWGADTEAFFGQGTRLTVV.

Only a few counts were recorded for this clone. This chain connects TRBV6-1 to TRBJ2-1; 9 bases are a match to TRBD2. CDR3 size: 14 residues. Germline V gene lookup returns CDR1 MNHNS and CDR2 SASEGT. Germline trimming cut 6 bases from V and 3 bases from J; bases unmatched to any gene: 3. Here the CDR3 DNA reads TGTGCCAGCAGGGTAGCGGGGGACTACAATGAGCAGTTCTTC. Amino acid sequence: CASRVAGDYNEQFF.